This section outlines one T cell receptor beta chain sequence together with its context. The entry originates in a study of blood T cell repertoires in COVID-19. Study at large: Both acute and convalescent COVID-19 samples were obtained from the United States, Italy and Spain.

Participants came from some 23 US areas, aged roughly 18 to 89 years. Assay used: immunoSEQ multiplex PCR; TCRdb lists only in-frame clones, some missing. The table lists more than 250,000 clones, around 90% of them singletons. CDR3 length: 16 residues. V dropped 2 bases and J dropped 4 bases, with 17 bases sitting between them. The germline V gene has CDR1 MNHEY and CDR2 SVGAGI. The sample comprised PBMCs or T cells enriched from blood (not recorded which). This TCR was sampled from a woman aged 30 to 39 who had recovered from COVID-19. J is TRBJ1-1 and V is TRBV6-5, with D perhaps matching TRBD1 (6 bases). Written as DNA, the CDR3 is TGTGCCAGCAGTTACGGTTTGGGGGCAACACTCACTGAAGCTTTCTTT. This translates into CASSYGLGATLTEAFF.